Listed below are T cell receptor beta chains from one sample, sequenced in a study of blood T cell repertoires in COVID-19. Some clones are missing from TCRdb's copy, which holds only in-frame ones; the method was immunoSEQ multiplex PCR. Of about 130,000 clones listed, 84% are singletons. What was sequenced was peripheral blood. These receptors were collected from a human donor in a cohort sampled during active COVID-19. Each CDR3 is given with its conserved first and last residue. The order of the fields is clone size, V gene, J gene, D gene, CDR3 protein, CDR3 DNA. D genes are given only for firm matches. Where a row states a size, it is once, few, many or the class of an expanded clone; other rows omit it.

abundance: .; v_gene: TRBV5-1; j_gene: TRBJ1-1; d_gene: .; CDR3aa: CASSLALSTANTEAFF; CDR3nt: TGCGCCAGCAGCTTGGCACTATCGACAGCGAACACTGAAGCTTTCTTT
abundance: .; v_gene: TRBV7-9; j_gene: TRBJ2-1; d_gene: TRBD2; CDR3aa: CASSGGGGPYNEQFF; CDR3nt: TGTGCCAGCAGCGGGGGGGGAGGACCCTACAATGAGCAGTTCTTC
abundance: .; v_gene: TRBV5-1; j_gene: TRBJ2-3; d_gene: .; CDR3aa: CASSSSWGTYTDTQYF; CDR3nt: TGCGCCAGCAGCTCCAGCTGGGGGACATACACAGATACGCAGTATTTT
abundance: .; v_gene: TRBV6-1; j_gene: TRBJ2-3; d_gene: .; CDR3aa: CASSDTVADTQYF; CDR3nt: TGTGCCAGCAGTGACACGGTTGCAGATACGCAGTATTTT
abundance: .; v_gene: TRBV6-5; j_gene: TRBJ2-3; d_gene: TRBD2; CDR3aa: CASSYTSGGGTDTQYF; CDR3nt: TGTGCCAGCAGTTACACTAGCGGGGGCGGCACAGATACGCAGTATTTT
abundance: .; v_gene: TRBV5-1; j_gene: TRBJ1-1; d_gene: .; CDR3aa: CASSLAGVGNTEAFF; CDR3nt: TGCGCCAGCAGCTTGGCAGGGGTGGGGAACACTGAAGCTTTCTTT
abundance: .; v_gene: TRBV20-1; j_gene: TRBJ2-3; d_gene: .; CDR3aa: CSGGGADTQYF; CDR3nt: TGCAGTGGGGGGGGCGCAGATACGCAGTATTTT
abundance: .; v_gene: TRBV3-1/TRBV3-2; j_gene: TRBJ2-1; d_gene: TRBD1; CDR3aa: CASSLRTGDSSYNEQFF; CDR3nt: TGTGCCAGCAGCTTACGGACAGGAGATTCCTCCTACAATGAGCAGTTCTTC
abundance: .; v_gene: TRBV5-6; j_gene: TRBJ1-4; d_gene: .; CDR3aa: CASSLEGGTAANEKLFF; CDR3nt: TGTGCCAGCAGCTTGGAAGGAGGGACTGCAGCTAATGAAAAACTGTTTTTT
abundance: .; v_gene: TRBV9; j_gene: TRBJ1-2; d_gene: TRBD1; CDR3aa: CASRGTGLRGYTF; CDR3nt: TGTGCCAGCAGGGGGACAGGCTTGAGAGGCTACACCTTC
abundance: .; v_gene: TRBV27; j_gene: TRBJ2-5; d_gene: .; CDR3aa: CASSPPGLAQETQYF; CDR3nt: TGTGCCAGCAGTCCCCCAGGACTGGCCCAAGAGACCCAGTACTTC
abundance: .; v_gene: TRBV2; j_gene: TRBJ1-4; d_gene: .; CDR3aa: CASSDGHLNSNEKLFF; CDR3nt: TGTGCCAGCAGTGACGGACATCTGAACTCTAATGAAAAACTGTTTTTT
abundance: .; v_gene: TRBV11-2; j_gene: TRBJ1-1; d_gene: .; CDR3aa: CASSLWSAGARTEAFF; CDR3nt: TGTGCCAGCAGCTTATGGTCCGCAGGGGCGAGAACTGAAGCTTTCTTT
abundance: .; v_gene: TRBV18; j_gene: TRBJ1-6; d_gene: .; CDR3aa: CASSPGDTNNSPLHF; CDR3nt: TGTGCCAGCTCACCAGGGGACACCAATAATTCACCCCTCCACTTT
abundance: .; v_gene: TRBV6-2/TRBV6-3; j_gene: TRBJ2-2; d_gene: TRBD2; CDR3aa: CASSYLGGLRSDFF; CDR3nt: TGTGCCAGCAGTTATTTGGGGGGACTACGAAGCGATTTTTTT
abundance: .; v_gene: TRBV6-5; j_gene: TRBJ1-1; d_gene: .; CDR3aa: CASSTGVWAFF; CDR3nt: TGTGCCAGCAGTACCGGGGTTTGGGCTTTCTTT
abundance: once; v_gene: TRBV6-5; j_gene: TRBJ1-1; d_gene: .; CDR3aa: CASHKQNRDGAFF; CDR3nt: TGTGCCAGCCATAAACAAAACAGGGATGGAGCTTTCTTT
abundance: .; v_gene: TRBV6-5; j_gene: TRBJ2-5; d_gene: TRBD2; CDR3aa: CASSRNLAGEETQYF; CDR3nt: TGTGCCAGCAGCCGCAATCTAGCGGGGGAAGAGACCCAGTACTTC
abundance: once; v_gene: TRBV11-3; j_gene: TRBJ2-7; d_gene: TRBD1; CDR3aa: CASSLTGEEQYF; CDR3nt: TGTGCCAGCAGCTTGACAGGGGAAGAGCAGTACTTC
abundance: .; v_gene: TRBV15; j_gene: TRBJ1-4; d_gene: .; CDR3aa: CATSGHQRTNEKLFF; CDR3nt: TGTGCCACCAGCGGACACCAAAGAACTAATGAAAAACTGTTTTTT
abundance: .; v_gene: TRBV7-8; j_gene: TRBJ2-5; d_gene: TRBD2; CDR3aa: CASSIRPSGVIQETQYF; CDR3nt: TGTGCCAGCAGCATTAGACCTAGCGGGGTCATCCAAGAGACCCAGTACTTC
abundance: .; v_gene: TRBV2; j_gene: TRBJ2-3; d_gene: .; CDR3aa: CASRSQGRSTDTQYF; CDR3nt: TGTGCCAGCCGGAGCCAGGGGCGTAGCACAGATACGCAGTATTTT
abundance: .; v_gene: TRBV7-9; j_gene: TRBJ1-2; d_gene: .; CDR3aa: CASSQGWSNYGYTF; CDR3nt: TGTGCCAGCAGCCAGGGGTGGTCTAACTATGGCTACACCTTC
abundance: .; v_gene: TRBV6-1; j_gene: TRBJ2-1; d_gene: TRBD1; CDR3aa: CASSERDRVVNEQFF; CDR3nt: TGTGCCAGCAGTGAGAGGGACAGGGTCGTCAATGAGCAGTTCTTC
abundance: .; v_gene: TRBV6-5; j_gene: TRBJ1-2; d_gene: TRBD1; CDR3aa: CASRPGQGAYGYTF; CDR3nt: TGTGCCAGCAGACCGGGACAGGGGGCCTATGGCTACACCTTC
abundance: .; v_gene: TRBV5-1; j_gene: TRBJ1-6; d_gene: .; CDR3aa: CASSIGEGNSPLHF; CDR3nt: TGCGCCAGCAGCATCGGTGAGGGAAATTCACCCCTCCACTTT
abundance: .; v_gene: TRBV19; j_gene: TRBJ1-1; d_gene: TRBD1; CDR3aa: CASSIGTGGARTEAFF; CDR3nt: TGTGCCAGTAGTATTGGGACAGGGGGGGCTAGGACTGAAGCTTTCTTT
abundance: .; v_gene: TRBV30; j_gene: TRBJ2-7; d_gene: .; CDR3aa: CAWTHRAYEQYF; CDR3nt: TGTGCCTGGACCCACAGGGCTTACGAGCAGTACTTC
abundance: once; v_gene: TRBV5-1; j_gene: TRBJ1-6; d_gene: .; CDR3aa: CASSPSGNSNSPLHF; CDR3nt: TGCGCCAGCAGCCCTTCCGGGAATTCGAATTCACCCCTCCACTTT
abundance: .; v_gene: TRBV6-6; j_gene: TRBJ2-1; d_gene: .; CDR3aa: CASSFGTYSYNEQFF; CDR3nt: TGTGCCAGCAGTTTCGGGACTTACTCCTACAATGAGCAGTTCTTC
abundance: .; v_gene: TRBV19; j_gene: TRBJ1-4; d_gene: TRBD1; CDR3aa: CASSSQGATNEKLFF; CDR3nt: TGTGCCAGTAGTTCACAGGGGGCAACTAATGAAAAACTGTTTTTT
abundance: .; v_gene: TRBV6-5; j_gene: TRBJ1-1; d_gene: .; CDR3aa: CASSYAGWTEAFF; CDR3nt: TGTGCCAGCAGTTACGCGGGTTGGACTGAAGCTTTCTTT
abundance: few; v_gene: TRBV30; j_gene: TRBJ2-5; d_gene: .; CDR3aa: CAWSVLIGETQYF; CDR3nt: TGTGCCTGGAGTGTACTAATCGGCGAGACCCAGTACTTC
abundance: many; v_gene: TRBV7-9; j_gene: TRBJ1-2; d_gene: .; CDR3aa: CASSLEEGIGNYGYTF; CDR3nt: TGTGCCAGCAGCTTAGAGGAGGGAATAGGAAACTATGGCTACACCTTC
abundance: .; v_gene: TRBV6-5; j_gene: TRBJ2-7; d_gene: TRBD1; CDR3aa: CASQKGGQSYEQYF; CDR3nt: TGTGCCAGCCAAAAAGGGGGACAGAGCTACGAGCAGTACTTC
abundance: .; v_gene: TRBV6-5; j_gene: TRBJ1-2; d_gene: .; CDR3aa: CASTPWGGYGYTF; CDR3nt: TGTGCCAGCACCCCCTGGGGGGGCTATGGCTACACCTTC
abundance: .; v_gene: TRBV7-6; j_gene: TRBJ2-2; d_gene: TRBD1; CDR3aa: CASSQAGTGATGELFF; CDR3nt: TGTGCCAGCAGCCAAGCCGGGACAGGGGCCACCGGGGAGCTGTTTTTT
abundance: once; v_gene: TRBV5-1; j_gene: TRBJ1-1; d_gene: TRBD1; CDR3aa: CASSLGDRVNTEAFF; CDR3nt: TGCGCCAGCAGCTTGGGGGACAGGGTGAACACTGAAGCTTTCTTT
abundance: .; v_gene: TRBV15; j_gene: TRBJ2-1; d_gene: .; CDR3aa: CATSSYSGSSYNEQFF; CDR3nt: TGTGCCACCAGCAGTTATAGCGGAAGCTCCTACAATGAGCAGTTCTTC
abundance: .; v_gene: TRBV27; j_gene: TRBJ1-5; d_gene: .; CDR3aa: CASSPRGNQPQHF; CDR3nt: TGTGCCAGCAGCCCCAGGGGAAATCAGCCCCAGCATTTT
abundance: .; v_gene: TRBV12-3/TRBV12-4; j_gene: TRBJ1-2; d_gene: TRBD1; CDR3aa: CASSLSGGGYTF; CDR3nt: TGTGCCAGCAGTCTTTCAGGGGGTGGCTACACCTTC
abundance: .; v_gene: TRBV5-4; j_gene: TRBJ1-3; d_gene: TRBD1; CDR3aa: CASSLGGQGASGNTIYF; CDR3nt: TGTGCCAGCAGCTTGGGTGGACAGGGGGCTTCTGGAAACACCATATATTTT
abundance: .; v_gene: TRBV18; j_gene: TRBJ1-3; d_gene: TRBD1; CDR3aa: CASSQSGQAISGNTIYF; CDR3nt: TGTGCCAGCTCACAGTCGGGACAGGCGATCTCTGGAAACACCATATATTTT
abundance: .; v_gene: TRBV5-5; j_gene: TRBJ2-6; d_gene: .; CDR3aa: CASSFRPSQSGANVLTF; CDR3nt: TGTGCCAGCAGCTTCAGGCCAAGCCAGTCTGGGGCCAACGTCCTGACTTTC
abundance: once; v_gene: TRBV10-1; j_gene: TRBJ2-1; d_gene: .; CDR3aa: CASSEAGSVQFF; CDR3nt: TGCGCCAGCAGTGAAGCGGGTTCCGTGCAGTTCTTC
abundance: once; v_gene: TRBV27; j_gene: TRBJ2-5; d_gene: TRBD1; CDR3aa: CASSGGQGLETQYF; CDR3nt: TGTGCCAGCAGCGGGGGACAGGGGTTAGAGACCCAGTACTTC
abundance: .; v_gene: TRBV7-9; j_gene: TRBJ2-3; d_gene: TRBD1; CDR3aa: CASSLGAGGSTDTQYF; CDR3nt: TGTGCCAGCAGCTTAGGGGCAGGGGGAAGCACAGATACGCAGTATTTT
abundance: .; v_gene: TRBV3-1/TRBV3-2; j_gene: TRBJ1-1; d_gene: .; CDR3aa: CASSQDWSMNTEAFF; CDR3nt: TGTGCCAGCAGCCAAGATTGGAGCATGAACACTGAAGCTTTCTTT